A selection of T cell receptor beta chains follows, all from one sample in a study of cytomegalovirus exposure and HLA in healthy donors. Profiled with immunoSEQ multiplex PCR; TCRdb holds only in-frame clones, not every one. The sample lists about 96,000 clones, over 70% occurring once. Input material: PBMCs. These receptor sequences come from a man aged 45-65 years in good health and CMV-seropositive. Both conserved end residues are part of each CDR3.

V gene: TRBV30; J gene: TRBJ1-4; CDR3 protein: CAWSRQGEKLFF
V gene: TRBV19; J gene: TRBJ2-7; CDR3 protein: CASSTQSGTNYEQYF
V gene: TRBV5-4; J gene: TRBJ2-7; CDR3 protein: CASSLSAGPDYEQYF
V gene: TRBV5-1; J gene: TRBJ2-3; CDR3 protein: CASSLSAGGDPYF
V gene: TRBV7-9; J gene: TRBJ1-2; CDR3 protein: CASSLASVTEGTGYTF
V gene: TRBV25-1; J gene: TRBJ2-5; CDR3 protein: CASRDRRLGGEQYF
V gene: TRBV7-3; J gene: TRBJ2-6; CDR3 protein: CASSPRNPSSGANVLTF
V gene: TRBV5-4; J gene: TRBJ1-6; CDR3 protein: CASSLAGGSGNSPLHF
V gene: TRBV28; J gene: TRBJ2-5; CDR3 protein: CASSRDRGETQYF
V gene: TRBV27; J gene: TRBJ2-5; CDR3 protein: CASSLCRGGGGYPRETQYF
V gene: TRBV30; J gene: TRBJ1-2; CDR3 protein: CAWKTVGYGYTF
V gene: TRBV7-9; J gene: TRBJ2-1; CDR3 protein: CASSRGTGRYNEQFF
V gene: TRBV2; J gene: TRBJ1-4; CDR3 protein: CASTLQGTNEKLFF
V gene: TRBV19; J gene: TRBJ1-4; CDR3 protein: CASSFIPQSRNEKLFF
V gene: TRBV7-2; J gene: TRBJ2-5; CDR3 protein: CASTIIAGGHETQYF
V gene: TRBV28; J gene: TRBJ1-5; CDR3 protein: CASSRTDRANQPQHF
V gene: TRBV6-6; J gene: TRBJ1-5; CDR3 protein: CASSPLQGDSNQPQHF
V gene: TRBV4-1; J gene: TRBJ2-3; CDR3 protein: CASSLLAGGQGTDTQYF
V gene: TRBV4-3; J gene: TRBJ1-2; CDR3 protein: CASSQDGDRANYGYTF
V gene: TRBV14; J gene: TRBJ1-3; CDR3 protein: CASSQVSAGNTIYF
V gene: TRBV6-5; J gene: TRBJ1-3; CDR3 protein: CASSLSVGGGNTIYF
V gene: TRBV5-1; J gene: TRBJ1-6; CDR3 protein: CASSLADTTNSPLHF
V gene: TRBV5-4; J gene: TRBJ1-6; CDR3 protein: CASSLAQTGGESPLHF
V gene: TRBV10-3; J gene: TRBJ2-7; CDR3 protein: CAISEEEGHEQYF
V gene: TRBV7-9; J gene: TRBJ2-2; CDR3 protein: CASSPTGTGELFF
V gene: TRBV4-1; J gene: TRBJ2-1; CDR3 protein: CASSRGGNYNEQFF
V gene: TRBV29-1; J gene: TRBJ1-1; CDR3 protein: CSVEVTWSGTGNTEAFF
V gene: TRBV28; J gene: -; CDR3 protein: CASKFGPGGSYEQYF
V gene: TRBV28; J gene: TRBJ1-2; CDR3 protein: CASSFRSGRGNYGYTF
V gene: TRBV5-1; J gene: TRBJ1-5; CDR3 protein: CASSSPGTLTENQPQHF
V gene: TRBV5-1; J gene: TRBJ2-5; CDR3 protein: CASSLRRGNPETQYF
V gene: TRBV27; J gene: TRBJ1-5; CDR3 protein: CASSSLGEGESQPQHF
V gene: TRBV9; J gene: TRBJ2-2; CDR3 protein: CASSTIDRASTGELFF
V gene: TRBV7-7; J gene: TRBJ2-5; CDR3 protein: CASSPTSGGAKTQYF
V gene: TRBV4-2; J gene: TRBJ2-7; CDR3 protein: CASSQPTGGDYEQYF
V gene: TRBV21-1; J gene: TRBJ1-4; CDR3 protein: CASSRGQGNEKLFF
V gene: TRBV7-9; J gene: TRBJ2-7; CDR3 protein: CASSPGGYEQYF
V gene: TRBV28; J gene: TRBJ1-6; CDR3 protein: CASSIGTGGLPLHF
V gene: TRBV7-6; J gene: TRBJ1-2; CDR3 protein: CASSLGAGLGYTF
V gene: TRBV5-1; J gene: TRBJ1-1; CDR3 protein: CASSSDGTVGTEAFF
V gene: TRBV11-1; J gene: TRBJ2-7; CDR3 protein: CASSRQRTYEQYF
V gene: TRBV5-4; J gene: TRBJ2-2; CDR3 protein: CASSVESGLAGGTGELFF
V gene: TRBV18; J gene: TRBJ2-5; CDR3 protein: CASSPPGMGQGKTQYF
V gene: TRBV6-5; J gene: TRBJ1-2; CDR3 protein: CASSPGQGAWGYTF
V gene: TRBV6-5; J gene: TRBJ1-2; CDR3 protein: CASRPPGFHYTF
V gene: TRBV11-2; J gene: TRBJ2-1; CDR3 protein: CASSLSLSLVDEQFF
V gene: TRBV6-1; J gene: TRBJ2-1; CDR3 protein: CASSEASGQGPRNEQFF
V gene: TRBV19; J gene: TRBJ2-2; CDR3 protein: CASRVPGQADTGELFF
V gene: TRBV10-3; J gene: TRBJ2-7; CDR3 protein: CAISGEGYEQYF
V gene: TRBV7-2; J gene: TRBJ1-2; CDR3 protein: CASSAWTGGGNYGYTF
V gene: TRBV19; J gene: TRBJ1-2; CDR3 protein: CASSKTGDYGYTF
V gene: TRBV30; J gene: TRBJ2-3; CDR3 protein: CAWSLDTLHTDTQYF
V gene: TRBV5-4; J gene: TRBJ2-7; CDR3 protein: CASSLSYGGEQYF
V gene: TRBV7-9; J gene: TRBJ1-2; CDR3 protein: CASSSSRDRDHGYTF
V gene: TRBV18; J gene: TRBJ1-5; CDR3 protein: CASSPPGAGGNQPQHF
V gene: TRBV18; J gene: TRBJ1-2; CDR3 protein: CASSRDRSPPRDYTF
V gene: TRBV6-5; J gene: TRBJ1-1; CDR3 protein: CASMQGDSEAFF